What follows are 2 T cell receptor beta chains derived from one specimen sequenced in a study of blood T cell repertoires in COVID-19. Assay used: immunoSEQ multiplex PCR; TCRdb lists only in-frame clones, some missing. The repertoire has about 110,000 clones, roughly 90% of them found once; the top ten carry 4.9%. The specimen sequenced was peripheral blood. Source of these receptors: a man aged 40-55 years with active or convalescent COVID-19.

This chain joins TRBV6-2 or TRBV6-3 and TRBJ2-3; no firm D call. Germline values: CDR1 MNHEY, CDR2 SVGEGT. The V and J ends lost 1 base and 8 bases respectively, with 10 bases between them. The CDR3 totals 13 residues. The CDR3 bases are TGTGCCAGCAGTTACTTTGACAAACCTACGCAGTATTTT. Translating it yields CASSYFDKPTQYF.

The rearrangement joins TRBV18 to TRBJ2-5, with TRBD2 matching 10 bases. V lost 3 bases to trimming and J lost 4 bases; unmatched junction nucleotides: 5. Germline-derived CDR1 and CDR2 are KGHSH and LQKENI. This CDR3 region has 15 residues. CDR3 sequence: CASSPTSGRTETQYF. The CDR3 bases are TGTGCCAGCTCACCGACTAGCGGGCGTACAGAGACCCAGTACTTC.